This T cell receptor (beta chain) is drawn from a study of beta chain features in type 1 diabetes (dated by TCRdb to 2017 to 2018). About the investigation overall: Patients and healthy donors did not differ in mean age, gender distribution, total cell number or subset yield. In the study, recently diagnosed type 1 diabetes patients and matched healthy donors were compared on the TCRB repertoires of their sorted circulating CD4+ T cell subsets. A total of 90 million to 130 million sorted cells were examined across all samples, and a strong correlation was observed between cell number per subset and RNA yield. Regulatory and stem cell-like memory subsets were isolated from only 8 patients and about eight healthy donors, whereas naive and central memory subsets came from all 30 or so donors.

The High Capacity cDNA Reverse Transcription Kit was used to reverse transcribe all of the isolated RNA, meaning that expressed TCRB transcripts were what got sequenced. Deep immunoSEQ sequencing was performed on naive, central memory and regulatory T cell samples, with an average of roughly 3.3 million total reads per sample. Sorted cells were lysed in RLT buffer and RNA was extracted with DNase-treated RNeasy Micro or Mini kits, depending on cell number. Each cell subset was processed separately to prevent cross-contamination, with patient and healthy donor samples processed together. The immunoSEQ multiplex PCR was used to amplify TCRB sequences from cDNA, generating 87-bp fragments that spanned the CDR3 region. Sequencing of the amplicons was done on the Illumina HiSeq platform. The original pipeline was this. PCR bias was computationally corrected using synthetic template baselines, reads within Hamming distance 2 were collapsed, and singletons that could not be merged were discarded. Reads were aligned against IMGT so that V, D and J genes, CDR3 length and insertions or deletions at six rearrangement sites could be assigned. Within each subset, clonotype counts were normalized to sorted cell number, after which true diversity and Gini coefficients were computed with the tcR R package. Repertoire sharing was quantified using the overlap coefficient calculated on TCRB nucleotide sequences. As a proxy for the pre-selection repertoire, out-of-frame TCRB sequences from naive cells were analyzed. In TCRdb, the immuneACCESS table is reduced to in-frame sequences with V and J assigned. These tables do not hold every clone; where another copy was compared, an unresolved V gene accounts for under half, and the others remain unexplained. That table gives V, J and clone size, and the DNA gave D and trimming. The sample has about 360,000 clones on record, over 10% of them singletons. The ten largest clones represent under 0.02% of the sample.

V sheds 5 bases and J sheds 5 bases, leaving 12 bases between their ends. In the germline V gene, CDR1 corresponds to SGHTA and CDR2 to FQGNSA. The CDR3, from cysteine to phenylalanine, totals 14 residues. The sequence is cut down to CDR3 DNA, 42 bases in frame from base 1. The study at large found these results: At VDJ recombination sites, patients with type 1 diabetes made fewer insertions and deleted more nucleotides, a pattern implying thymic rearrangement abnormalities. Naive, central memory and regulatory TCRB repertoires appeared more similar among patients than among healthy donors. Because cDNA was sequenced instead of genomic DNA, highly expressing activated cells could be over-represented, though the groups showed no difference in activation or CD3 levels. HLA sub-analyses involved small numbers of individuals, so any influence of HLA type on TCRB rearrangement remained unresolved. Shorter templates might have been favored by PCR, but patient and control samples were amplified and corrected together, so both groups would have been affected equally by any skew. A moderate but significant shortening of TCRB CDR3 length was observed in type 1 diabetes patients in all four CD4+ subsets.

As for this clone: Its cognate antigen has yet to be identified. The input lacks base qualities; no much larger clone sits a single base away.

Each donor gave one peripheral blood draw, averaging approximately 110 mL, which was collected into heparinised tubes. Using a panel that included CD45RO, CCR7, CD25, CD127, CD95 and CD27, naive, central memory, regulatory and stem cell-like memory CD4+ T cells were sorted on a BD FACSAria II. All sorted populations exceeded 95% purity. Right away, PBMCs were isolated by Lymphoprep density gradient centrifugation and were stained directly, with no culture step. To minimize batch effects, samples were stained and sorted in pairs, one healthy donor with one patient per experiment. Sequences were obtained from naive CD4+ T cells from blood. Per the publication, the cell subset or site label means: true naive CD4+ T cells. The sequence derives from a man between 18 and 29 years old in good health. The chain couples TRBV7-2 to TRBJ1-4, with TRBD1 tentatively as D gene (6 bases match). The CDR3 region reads CASSLRTENEKLFF. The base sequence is TGTGCCAGCAGCCTTCGGACAGAAAATGAAAAACTGTTTTTT.